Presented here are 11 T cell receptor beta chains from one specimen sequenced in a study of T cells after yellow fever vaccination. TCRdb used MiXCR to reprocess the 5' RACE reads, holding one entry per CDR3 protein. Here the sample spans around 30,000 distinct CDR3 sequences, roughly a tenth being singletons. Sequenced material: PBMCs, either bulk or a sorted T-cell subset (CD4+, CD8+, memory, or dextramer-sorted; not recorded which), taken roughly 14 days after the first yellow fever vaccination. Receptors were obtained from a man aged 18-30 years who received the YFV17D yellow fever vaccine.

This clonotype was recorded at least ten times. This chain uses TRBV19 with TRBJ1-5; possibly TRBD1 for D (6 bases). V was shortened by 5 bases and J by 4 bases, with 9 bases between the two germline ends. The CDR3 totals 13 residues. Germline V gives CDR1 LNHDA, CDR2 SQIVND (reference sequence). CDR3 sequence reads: CASSPGVNQPQHF. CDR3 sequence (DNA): TGTGCCAGTAGTCCAGGGGTAAATCAGCCCCAGCATTTT. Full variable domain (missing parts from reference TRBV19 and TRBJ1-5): DGGITQSPKYLFRKEGQNVTLSCEQNLNHDAMYWYRQDPGQGLRLIYYSQIVNDFQKGDIAEGYSVSREKKESFPLTVTSAQKNPTAFYLCASSPGVNQPQHFGDGTRLSIL.

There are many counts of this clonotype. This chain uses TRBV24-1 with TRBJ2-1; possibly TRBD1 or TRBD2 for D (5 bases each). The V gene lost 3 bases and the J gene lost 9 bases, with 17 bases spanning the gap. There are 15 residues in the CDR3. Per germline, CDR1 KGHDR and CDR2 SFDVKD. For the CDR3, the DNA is TGTGCCACCAGTGATCTGTGGGGGAATACTGGTGAGCAGTTCTTC. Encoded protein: CATSDLWGNTGEQFF.

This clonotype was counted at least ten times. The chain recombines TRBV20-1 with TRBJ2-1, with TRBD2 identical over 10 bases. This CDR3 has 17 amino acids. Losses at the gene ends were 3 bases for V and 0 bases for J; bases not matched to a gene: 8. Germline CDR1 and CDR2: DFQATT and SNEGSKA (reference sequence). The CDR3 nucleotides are TGCAGTGCTAGTGTGACTAGCGGGTGGAGCTCCTACAATGAGCAGTTCTTC. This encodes CSASVTSGWSSYNEQFF.

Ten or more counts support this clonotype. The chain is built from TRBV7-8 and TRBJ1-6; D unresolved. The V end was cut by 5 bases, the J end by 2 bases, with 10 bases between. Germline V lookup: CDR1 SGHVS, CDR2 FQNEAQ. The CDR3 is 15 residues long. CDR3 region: CASSGSGTYNSPLHF. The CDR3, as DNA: TGTGCCAGCAGCGGGTCGGGAACCTATAATTCACCCCTCCACTTT.

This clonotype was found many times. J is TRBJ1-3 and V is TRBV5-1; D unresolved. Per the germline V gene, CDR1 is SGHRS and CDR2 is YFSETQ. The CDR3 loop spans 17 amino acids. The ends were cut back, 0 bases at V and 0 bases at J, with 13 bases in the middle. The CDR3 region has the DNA TGCGCCAGCAGCTTGGACGCGTGGGATCTCTCTGGAAACACCATATATTTT. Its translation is CASSLDAWDLSGNTIYF.

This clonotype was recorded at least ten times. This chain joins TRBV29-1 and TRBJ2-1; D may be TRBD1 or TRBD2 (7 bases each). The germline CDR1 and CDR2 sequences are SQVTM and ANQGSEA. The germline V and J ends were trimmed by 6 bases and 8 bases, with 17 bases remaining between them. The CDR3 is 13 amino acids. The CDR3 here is CSVWGQGGDEQFF. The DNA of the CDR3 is TGCAGCGTCTGGGGGCAGGGGGGGGATGAGCAGTTCTTC.

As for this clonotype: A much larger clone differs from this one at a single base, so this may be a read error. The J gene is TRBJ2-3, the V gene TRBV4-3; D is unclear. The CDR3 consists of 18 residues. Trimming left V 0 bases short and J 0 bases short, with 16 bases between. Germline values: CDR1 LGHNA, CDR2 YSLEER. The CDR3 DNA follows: TGCGCCAGCAGCCAAGACGCGAACAGCTTTCTGAGCACAGATACGCAGTATTTT. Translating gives CASSQDANSFLSTDTQYF.

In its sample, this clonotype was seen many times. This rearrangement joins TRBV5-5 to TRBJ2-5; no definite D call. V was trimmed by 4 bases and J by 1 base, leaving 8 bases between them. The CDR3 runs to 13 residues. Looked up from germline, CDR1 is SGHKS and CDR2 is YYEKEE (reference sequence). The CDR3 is CASSADSQETQYF. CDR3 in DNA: TGTGCCAGCAGCGCTGACTCCCAAGAGACCCAGTACTTC.

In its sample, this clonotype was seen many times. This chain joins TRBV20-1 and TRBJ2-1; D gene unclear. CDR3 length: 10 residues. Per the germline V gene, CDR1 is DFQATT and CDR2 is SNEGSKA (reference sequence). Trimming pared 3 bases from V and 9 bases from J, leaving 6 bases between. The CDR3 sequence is CSASHIEQFF. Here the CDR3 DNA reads TGCAGTGCTAGTCATATTGAGCAGTTCTTC.

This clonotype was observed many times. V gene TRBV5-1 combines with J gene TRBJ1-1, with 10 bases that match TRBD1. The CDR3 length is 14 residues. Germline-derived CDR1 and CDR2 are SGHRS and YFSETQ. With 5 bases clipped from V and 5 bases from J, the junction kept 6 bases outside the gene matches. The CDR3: CASRADRGLTEAFF. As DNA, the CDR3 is TGCGCCAGCAGAGCTGACAGGGGGCTAACTGAAGCTTTCTTT.

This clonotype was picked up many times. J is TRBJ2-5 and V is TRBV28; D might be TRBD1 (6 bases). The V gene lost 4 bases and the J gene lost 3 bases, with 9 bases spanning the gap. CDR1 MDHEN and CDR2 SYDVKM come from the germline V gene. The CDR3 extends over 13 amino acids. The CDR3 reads CASSSGQKETQYF. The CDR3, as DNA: TGTGCCAGCAGTTCAGGACAGAAAGAGACCCAGTACTTC.